These 5 T cell receptor beta chains share one sample of origin, sequenced in a study of cytomegalovirus exposure and HLA in healthy donors. Sequencing was performed with immunoSEQ multiplex PCR; in TCRdb, only in-frame clones are kept and a portion is missing. The table records 220,000 or so clones, approximately 88% of them present only once. Source material: PBMCs. These receptors all stem from a woman in her twenties or thirties in good health and CMV-seropositive.

About this clone itself: Other DNA sequences of this sample code for an identical CDR3. This chain uses TRBV27 with TRBJ1-5; no reliable D call. The CDR3 covers 14 residues. The germline V gene has CDR1 MNHEY and CDR2 SMNVEV (reference sequence). V shed 3 bases and J shed 2 bases, with 8 bases lying between them. The DNA for the CDR3 is TGTGCCAGCAGTTTTACCGGAGGCAATCAGCCCCAGCATTTT. Protein: CASSFTGGNQPQHF.

The chain employs TRBV4-1 and TRBJ2-1; D unresolved. Germline V gives CDR1 MGHRA, CDR2 YSYEKL. The CDR3 spans 13 residues. The ends were cut back, 1 base at V and 2 bases at J, with 3 bases in the middle. Written as DNA, the CDR3 is TGCGCCAGCAGCCAAGGGGCCTACAATGAGCAGTTCTTC. Amino acids: CASSQGAYNEQFF.

The chain links TRBV20-1 to TRBJ1-1, with D hard to call. V was pared by 1 base and J by 5 bases, with 5 bases between. Germline values: CDR1 DFQATT, CDR2 SNEGSKA (reference sequence). There are 11 residues in the CDR3. The CDR3 sequence: CSARGVTEAFF. In DNA form, the CDR3 reads TGCAGTGCTAGAGGGGTTACTGAAGCTTTCTTT.

V gene TRBV7-8 combines with J gene TRBJ2-3; 13 nucleotides agree with TRBD2. The CDR3 consists of 17 residues. The V segment lost 3 bases and the J segment 2 bases; nucleotides outside the gene matches: 5. Germline V gives CDR1 SGHVS, CDR2 FQNEAQ. The CDR3 region has the DNA TGTGCCAGCAGCTTCAGGACTAGCGGGAGCGTCACAGATACGCAGTATTTT. Amino acids: CASSFRTSGSVTDTQYF.

J is TRBJ1-2 and V is TRBV6-5; 12 positions match TRBD1. The CDR3 length is 15 residues. Germline CDR1 reads MNHEY; CDR2 reads SVGAGI. Trimming cost V 4 bases and J 8 bases; bases outside gene matches: 8. In DNA form, the CDR3 reads TGTGCCAGCAGTTTTGGGGGACAGGGGGCTTGGGGCTACACCTTC. It codes for CASSFGGQGAWGYTF.